This entry lists 2 T cell receptor beta chains sequenced from one sample in a study of CXCR3-negative and CXCR3-positive naive CD8 T cells. Study observations and caveats: Against CXCR3-negative naive cells, CXCR3-positive naive cells showed more hydrophobic TRB CDR3s.

Libraries of TRB cDNA were made by 5' RACE and carried UMIs. TCRdb reprocessed the 5' RACE reads and keeps a single row for each CDR3 protein, giving no DNA. Here the sample table reports tens of thousands of distinct CDR3 sequences. Their antigens are not known. Material: naive CXCR3+ CD8+ T cells from blood. Subset reported: CD45RO-CCR7+CD27+CD95- naive CD8+ T cells expressing CXCR3 (TNR3+). The receptors were sampled from a human donor in good health. Some clones in this sample may be carry-over from other donors' samples.

The CDR3 region is CASIPRGSGELFF. The chain combines TRBV12-3 or TRBV12-4 with TRBJ2-2; TCRdb proposes TRBD1, but this gene call is untestable without DNA. CDR3 size: 13 residues.

V is TRBV7-2 and J is TRBJ1-5. CDR3 length: 13 amino acids. CDR1 is SGHTA, CDR2 FQGNSA, per germline. The CDR3 region is CASSLDLRQPQHF.